This passage covers 21 T cell receptor beta chains from one sample sequenced in a study of regulatory T cells in long-lasting Graves disease. With iRepertoire HTBI primers and Arm-PCR of CDR3 regions, TCR beta libraries were built. TCRdb reprocessed the multiplex PCR reads with MiXCR, giving one entry per CDR3 protein. The repertoire includes a few hundred thousand distinct CDR3 sequences, about 16% of them detected once, and about 23% sits in the top ten. Time point here: newly diagnosed GD, antithyroid drugs for less than 3 months. Making the TCR library involved RNA that had been extracted from PBMCs. These data also featured in a second study, about T cells in Graves' hyperthyroidism and ophthalmopathy.

The source was peripheral blood mononuclear cells (PBMCs), collected at new diagnosis, from a patient treated with antithyroid drugs. The receptors derive from a woman under 30 with Graves disease.

This clonotype was picked up a small number of times. The rearrangement uses TRBV20-1 and TRBJ2-1; 12 bases align to TRBD2. The CDR3 contains 16 residues. Unmatched junction bases numbered 5, after V lost 0 bases and J lost 5 bases. Germline V lookup: CDR1 DFQATT, CDR2 SNEGSKA (reference sequence). CDR3 protein: CSARDSTSGRNNEQFF. CDR3 DNA sequence: TGCAGTGCTAGAGACTCGACTAGCGGGAGAAACAATGAGCAGTTCTTC.

This clonotype was seen at least ten times. This chain joins TRBV29-1 and TRBJ2-7, with TRBD2 matching 14 bases. V lost 7 bases and J lost 5; bases outside the gene matches: 4. Germline CDR1 reads SQVTM; CDR2 reads ANQGSEA. CDR3 length: 13 amino acids. The CDR3 DNA reads as TGCAGCGCAGGACTAGCGGGAGGACACGAGCAGTACTTC. Amino acid sequence: CSAGLAGGHEQYF.

The chain carries TRBV5-6 and TRBJ1-2; D might be TRBD1 (6 bases). CDR3 length equals 14 residues. V shed 4 bases and J shed 4 bases, with 14 bases lying between them. Germline CDR1 is SGHDT and CDR2 is YYEEEE. CDR3 protein: CASSQTGYSYGYTF. In DNA form, the CDR3 reads TGTGCCAGCAGCCAGACAGGTTACTCCTATGGCTACACCTTC.

This clonotype was counted a single time. CDR3 nucleotide sequence: TGTGCCAGTAGTGTAAGGGACGGAGAGTACGAGCAGTACTTC. The encoded protein is CASSVRDGEYEQYF. The chain combines TRBV19 with TRBJ2-7; D may match TRBD1 or TRBD2 (5 bases each). V was pared by 5 bases and J by 4 bases, with 15 bases between. CDR3 length equals 14 residues. Germline V gene sequence: CDR1 LNHDA, CDR2 SQIVND (reference sequence).

The table lists this clonotype with a few counts. The chain links TRBV14 to TRBJ2-7; 7 bases agree with TRBD1. After removal of 5 bases from V and 4 bases from J, the junction contained 11 bases not matched to a gene. There are 15 residues in the CDR3. Per germline, CDR1 SGHDN and CDR2 FVKESK. The CDR3 is CASSIDRDSQYEQYF. In nucleotides, the CDR3 is TGTGCCAGCAGCATCGACCGGGACAGCCAATACGAGCAGTACTTC.

This clonotype was seen at least ten times. The V gene is TRBV6-1, the J gene TRBJ2-7, with 11 bases lining up with TRBD2. CDR3 length: 15 residues. The trim removed 7 bases at V and 2 bases at J, leaving 7 bases unmatched. The germline V gene has CDR1 MNHNS and CDR2 SASEGT. CDR3 sequence: CASNYLAGGTYEQYF. CDR3 nucleotides: TGTGCCAGCAACTATCTAGCGGGAGGCACCTACGAGCAGTACTTC.

This clonotype was found many times. This sequence joins TRBV27 and TRBJ2-3; no clear D. The germline V gene has CDR1 MNHEY and CDR2 SMNVEV (reference sequence). V was shortened by 6 bases and J by 6 bases, with 7 bases between the two germline ends. The CDR3 consists of 11 residues. The DNA for the CDR3 is TGTGCCAGCAGATTGAGGGATACGCAGTATTTT. Translated: CASRLRDTQYF.

Many counts were recorded for this clonotype. This chain links TRBV27 with TRBJ1-1, with D possibly TRBD1 on 6 matching bases. V dropped 3 bases and J dropped 1 base, with 15 bases sitting between them. The germline V gene encodes CDR1 MNHEY and CDR2 SMNVEV (reference sequence). This CDR3 is 16 amino acids long. DNA of the CDR3: TGTGCCAGCAGTTTTGGCACGGGGGGCGGGAACACTGAAGCTTTCTTT. It yields the protein CASSFGTGGGNTEAFF.

This chain joins TRBV5-5 and TRBJ1-5, with D possibly being TRBD1 (6 bases). There are 14 residues in the CDR3. The ends were cut back, 4 bases at V and 2 bases at J, with 10 bases in the middle. From germline, CDR1 is SGHKS and CDR2 YYEKEE (reference sequence). The DNA of the CDR3 is TGTGCCAGCAGCAAGACAGGCCGCAATCAGCCCCAGCATTTT. Protein product: CASSKTGRNQPQHF.

In this sample, this clonotype turned up many times. This sequence joins TRBV7-9 and TRBJ2-1; D gene unclear. Germline loops: CDR1 SEHNR, CDR2 FQNEAQ (reference sequence). The V end lost 0 bases, the J end lost 8 bases, and 5 bases lay between the germline ends. The CDR3 consists of 12 residues. The CDR3 nucleotides read TGTGCCAGCAGCTTAGCGCTGTATGAGCAGTTCTTC. Translating it yields CASSLALYEQFF.

This chain joins TRBV20-1 and TRBJ1-2; 8 bases fit TRBD1. The CDR3 totals 11 residues. The junction had 6 bases not matched to a gene; V was cut back by 6 bases and J by 9 bases. Germline values: CDR1 DFQATT, CDR2 SNEGSKA (reference sequence). The CDR3 protein is CSAMDRESYTF. The CDR3, as DNA: TGCAGTGCCATGGACAGGGAAAGCTACACCTTC.

This clonotype was seen at least ten times. CDR3 coding DNA: TGTGCCAGCAGCAAGGACTCCCCACGGGCATCAGATACGCAGTATTTT. Its protein is CASSKDSPRASDTQYF. The chain uses TRBV11-2 and TRBJ2-3; TRBD2 might be the D (5 bases). The V and J ends lost 5 bases and 4 bases respectively, with 19 bases between them. Germline V gene sequence: CDR1 SGHAT, CDR2 FQNNGV. The CDR3 consists of 16 residues.

The CDR3 nucleotides read TGTGCCAGCAACGAACCGCGGGCAGGGCATGAGCAGTTCTTC. The encoded protein is CASNEPRAGHEQFF. The rearrangement uses TRBV7-3 and TRBJ2-1; D is tentatively TRBD1 or TRBD2 (5 bases each). Deletions cut 7 bases from V and 8 bases from J, with 18 bases between. The CDR3 is made up of 14 amino acids. Germline lookup yields CDR1 SGHTA and CDR2 FQGTGA. Supplemented by reference TRBV7-3 and TRBJ2-1, the full variable domain reads GAGVSQTPSNKVTEKGKYVELRCDPISGHTALYWYRQSLGQGPEFLIYFQGTGAADDSGLPNDRFFAVRPEGSVSTLKIQRTERGDSAVYLCASNEPRAGHEQFFGPGTRLTVL.

The chain has TRBV5-1 and TRBJ2-1; no clear D. The V end lost 0 bases, the J end lost 5 bases, and 6 bases lay between the germline ends. This CDR3 comprises 13 residues. Germline V CDR1 and CDR2: SGHRS, YFSETQ. The DNA of the CDR3 is TGCGCCAGCAGCTTGGTGGTACACAATGAGCAGTTCTTC. This encodes CASSLVVHNEQFF.

This clonotype was recorded at least ten times. The chain couples TRBV28 to TRBJ1-6; 7 nucleotides match TRBD1. In germline, CDR1 is MDHEN, CDR2 SYDVKM. CDR3 length equals 18 residues. V lost 3 bases to trimming and J lost 8 bases; unmatched junction nucleotides: 16. CDR3 nucleotides: TGTGCCAGCAGTTTCGCCTCAGCTAACAGGGGCTTATATTCACCCCTCCACTTT. As protein: CASSFASANRGLYSPLHF.

In its sample, this clonotype was seen once. This may be a read error: a much more frequent sequence differs by one nucleotide. V and J are TRBV2 and TRBJ2-3; D perhaps matches TRBD2 (7 bases). The tail of the sequence fits TRBJ2-7 better, so the J call may be wrong. From germline, CDR1 is SNHLY and CDR2 FYNNEI. The CDR3 contains 16 residues. The CDR3: CASSEQGTTWGYGQYF. CDR3 nucleotide sequence: TGTGCCAGCAGTGAACAGGGGACTACGTGGGGGTACGGGCAGTACTTC.

This rearrangement joins TRBV20-1 to TRBJ1-5; 7 bases line up with TRBD1. The V segment lost 6 bases and the J segment 6 bases; nucleotides outside the gene matches: 8. This CDR3 has 13 amino acids. Germline V gene lookup returns CDR1 DFQATT and CDR2 SNEGSKA (reference sequence). In nucleotides, the CDR3 is TGCAGTGCAAGCCGGGACAGTACTCAGCCCCAGCATTTT. This gives the protein CSASRDSTQPQHF.

This clonotype was observed a handful of times. The V and J genes are TRBV19 and TRBJ2-5; D is possibly TRBD2 (5 bases). Between the trimmed V and J ends, which lost 3 bases and 0 bases, there was a span of 5 bases. Germline loops: CDR1 LNHDA, CDR2 SQIVND (reference sequence). This CDR3 is built from 13 residues. The CDR3 sequence is CASSIGNQETQYF. The DNA of the CDR3 is TGTGCCAGTAGTATCGGGAACCAAGAGACCCAGTACTTC.

This clonotype was seen many times. V is TRBV19 and J is TRBJ2-5; TRBD2 might be the D (5 bases). The CDR3 loop spans 16 amino acids. Looked up from germline, CDR1 is LNHDA and CDR2 is SQIVND (reference sequence). Trimming cost V 5 bases and J 0 bases, with 16 bases left between them. In DNA, the CDR3 is TGTGCCAGTAGTTCCAGAGAGTCGGGGTACCAAGAGACCCAGTACTTC. Its translation is CASSSRESGYQETQYF. Combining the CDR3 with reference TRBV19 and TRBJ2-5 gives the whole variable domain DGGITQSPKYLFRKEGQNVTLSCEQNLNHDAMYWYRQDPGQGLRLIYYSQIVNDFQKGDIAEGYSVSREKKESFPLTVTSAQKNPTAFYLCASSSRESGYQETQYFGPGTRLLVL.

This sequence joins TRBV30 and TRBJ1-2; D not certain. The CDR3 totals 13 residues. Germline V gene data show CDR1 as GTSNPN and CDR2 as SVGIG (reference sequence). V was trimmed by 2 bases and J by 2 bases, leaving 9 bases between them. The CDR3 DNA is TGTGCCTGGAGTTTTGGGCACAACTATGGCTACACCTTC. Its protein is CAWSFGHNYGYTF.

This clonotype has ten or more counts. The chain has TRBV12-3 or TRBV12-4 and TRBJ2-3; 14 nucleotides match TRBD2. CDR3 length: 17 amino acids. V lost 7 bases and J lost 2; bases outside the gene matches: 8. CDR3 DNA sequence: TGTGCCAGCACCCCGGGACTAGCGGGAGTTTACACAGATACGCAGTATTTT. This codes for CASTPGLAGVYTDTQYF.